This is a list of T cell receptor beta chains from one sample in a study of identical twins. MiXCR was run by TCRdb on the 5' RACE reads, yielding one entry per CDR3 protein. The repertoire holds 100,000 or so distinct CDR3 sequences, with 5.9% as singletons. Sequencing was performed on memory T cells sorted from blood. The receptors were gathered from a woman in her forties or fifties in good health. Both conserved end residues are part of each CDR3.

V: TRBV7-9; length: 14; CDR3: CASSLDRTQETQYF
V: TRBV29-1; length: 15; CDR3: CSTQGGQGAGETQYF
V: TRBV5-6; length: 13; CDR3: CATGPVGDNEQFF
V: TRBV7-2; length: 13; CDR3: CASKAIRTGELFF
V: TRBV12-3/TRBV12-4; length: 13; CDR3: CASSAETNQPQHF
V: TRBV28; length: 16; CDR3: CASSLDRGRRRSEAFF
V: TRBV20-1; length: 13; CDR3: CSAGEGPNYGYTF
V: TRBV20-1; length: 13; CDR3: CSARGPIHEIQYF
V: TRBV9; length: 16; CDR3: CASSAGGPSSGNTIYF
V: TRBV29-1; length: 11; CDR3: CSATGGNGYTF
V: TRBV5-1; length: 16; CDR3: CASSLDLTRSGNTIYF
V: TRBV6-2/TRBV6-3; length: 16; CDR3: CASMDTGASSYNEQFF
V: TRBV6-2/TRBV6-3; length: 15; CDR3: CASSYRTGGLLEQYF
V: TRBV11-3; length: 14; CDR3: CASTKGQGRSEQFF
V: TRBV11-2; length: 13; CDR3: CASSLVIGPLQFF
V: TRBV20-1; length: 16; CDR3: CSASGVAAGGNNEQFF
V: TRBV20-1; length: 14; CDR3: CSAIPGGRVNEQFF
V: TRBV20-1; length: 17; CDR3: CSARTAFGQGVTDTQYF
V: TRBV7-9; length: 17; CDR3: CASSSGLLLSSYNEQFF
V: TRBV6-1; length: 13; CDR3: CASRASGTDTQYF
V: TRBV12-3/TRBV12-4; length: 20; CDR3: CASSRRPGLAGGKGTGELFF
V: TRBV12-3/TRBV12-4; length: 14; CDR3: CASSSGLVGETQYF
V: TRBV3-1; length: 13; CDR3: CASSQSRTGGYTF
V: TRBV20-1; length: 14; CDR3: CSASLPPSNEKLFF
V: TRBV11-3; length: 12; CDR3: CASGRGWDIQYF
V: TRBV4-2; length: 20; CDR3: CASSQGWGPGLAGEKETQYF
V: TRBV20-1; length: 15; CDR3: CSARLIAGGSMEQFF
V: TRBV7-2; length: 14; CDR3: CASSSRTWVNEQFF
V: TRBV20-1; length: 16; CDR3: CSARDWTSGSTDTQYF
V: TRBV7-9; length: 15; CDR3: CASSLGKRYNNEQFF
V: TRBV15; length: 15; CDR3: CATSRGDSGNEKLFF
V: TRBV7-2; length: 12; CDR3: CASSLANQPQHF
V: TRBV19; length: 15; CDR3: CASSLGQGAFEKLFF
V: TRBV11-2; length: 15; CDR3: CASSKRRDRENEQFF
V: TRBV5-1; length: 14; CDR3: CASRMGGSIGEQYF
V: TRBV11-2; length: 17; CDR3: CASSPDAGRPSYNEQFF
V: TRBV5-1; length: 15; CDR3: CASSVTGTNQETQYF
V: TRBV7-2; length: 11; CDR3: CASSPENEQFF
V: TRBV5-1; length: 14; CDR3: CASTFRGSTDTQYF
V: TRBV27; length: 17; CDR3: CASSPHQWGESTDTQYF
V: TRBV6-5; length: 17; CDR3: CASSLRAGGGSYNEQFF
V: TRBV7-3; length: 11; CDR3: CASSLAGRMYF
V: TRBV5-5; length: 14; CDR3: CASTSRREGGELFF
V: TRBV12-3/TRBV12-4; length: 15; CDR3: CASSDPLGSGNEQFF
V: TRBV5-1; length: 13; CDR3: CASSLQGADTQYF
V: TRBV7-9; length: 15; CDR3: CASSLALRVGTEAFF
V: TRBV2; length: 13; CDR3: CASMERETDTQYF
V: TRBV28; length: 13; CDR3: CASSRDTDNEQFF
V: TRBV29-1; length: 13; CDR3: CSVGTSGTGELFF
V: TRBV6-5; length: 14; CDR3: CASSPNGGIGGYTF